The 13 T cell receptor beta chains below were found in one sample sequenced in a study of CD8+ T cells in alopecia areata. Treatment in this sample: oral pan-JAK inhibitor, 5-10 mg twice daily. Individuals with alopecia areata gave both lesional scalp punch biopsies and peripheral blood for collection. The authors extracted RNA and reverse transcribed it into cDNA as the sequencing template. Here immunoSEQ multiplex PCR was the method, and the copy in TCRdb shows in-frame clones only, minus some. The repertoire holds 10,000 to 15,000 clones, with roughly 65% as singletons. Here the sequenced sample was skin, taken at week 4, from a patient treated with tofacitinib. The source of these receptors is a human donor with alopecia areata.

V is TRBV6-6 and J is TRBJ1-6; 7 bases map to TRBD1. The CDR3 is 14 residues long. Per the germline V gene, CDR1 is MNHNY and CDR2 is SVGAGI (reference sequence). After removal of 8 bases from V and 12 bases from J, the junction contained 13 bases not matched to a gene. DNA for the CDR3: TGTGCCAGCGGTCTGAGACAGGGAGTACTACCCCTCCACTTT. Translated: CASGLRQGVLPLHF.

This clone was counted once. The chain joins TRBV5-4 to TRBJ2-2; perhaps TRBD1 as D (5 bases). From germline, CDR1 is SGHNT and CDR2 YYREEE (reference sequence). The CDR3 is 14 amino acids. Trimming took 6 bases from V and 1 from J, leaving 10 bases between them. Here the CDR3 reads CASTITGNTGELFF. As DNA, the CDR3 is TGTGCCAGCACCATCACAGGGAACACCGGGGAGCTGTTTTTT.

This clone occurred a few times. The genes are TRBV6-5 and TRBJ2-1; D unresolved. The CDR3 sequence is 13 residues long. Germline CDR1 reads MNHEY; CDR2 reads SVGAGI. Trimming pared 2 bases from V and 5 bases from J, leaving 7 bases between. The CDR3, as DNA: TGTGCCAGCAGTTACGGGCCTCACAATGAGCAGTTCTTC. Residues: CASSYGPHNEQFF.

The CDR3 nucleotides read TGTGCCAGCTCACTCCCGACGGGTAATCCAGATACGCAGTATTTT. Amino acids: CASSLPTGNPDTQYF. J is TRBJ2-3 and V is TRBV18; D gene uncertain. Germline lookup yields CDR1 KGHSH and CDR2 LQKENI. CDR3 length equals 15 residues. Trimming removed 4 bases at V and 4 bases at J, with 15 bases between.

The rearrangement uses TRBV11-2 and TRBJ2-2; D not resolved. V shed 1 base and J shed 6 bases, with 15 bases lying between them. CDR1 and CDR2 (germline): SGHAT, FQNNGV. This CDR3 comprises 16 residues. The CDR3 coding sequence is TGTGCCAGCAGCTTAGGTCCCCTATGGGCGTCCGGGGAGCTGTTTTTT. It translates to CASSLGPLWASGELFF.

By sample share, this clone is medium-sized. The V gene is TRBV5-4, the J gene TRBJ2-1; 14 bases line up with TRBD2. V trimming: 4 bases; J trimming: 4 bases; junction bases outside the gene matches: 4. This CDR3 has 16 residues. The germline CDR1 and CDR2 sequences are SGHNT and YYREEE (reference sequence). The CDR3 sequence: CASSPGLAGAYNEQFF. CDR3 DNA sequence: TGTGCCAGCAGCCCGGGACTAGCGGGGGCGTACAATGAGCAGTTCTTC.

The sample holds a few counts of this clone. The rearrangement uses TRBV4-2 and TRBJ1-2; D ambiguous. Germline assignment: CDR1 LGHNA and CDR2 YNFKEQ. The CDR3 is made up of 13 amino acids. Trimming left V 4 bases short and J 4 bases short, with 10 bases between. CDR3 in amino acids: CASSPGPTYGYTF. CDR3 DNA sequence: TGTGCCAGCAGCCCGGGCCCTACCTATGGCTACACCTTC.

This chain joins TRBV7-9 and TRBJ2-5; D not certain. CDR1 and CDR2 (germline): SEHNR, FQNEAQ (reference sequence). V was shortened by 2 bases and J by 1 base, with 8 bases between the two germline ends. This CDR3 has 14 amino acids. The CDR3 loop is CASSLSAGQETQYF. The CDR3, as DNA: TGTGCCAGCAGCTTAAGTGCAGGCCAAGAGACCCAGTACTTC.

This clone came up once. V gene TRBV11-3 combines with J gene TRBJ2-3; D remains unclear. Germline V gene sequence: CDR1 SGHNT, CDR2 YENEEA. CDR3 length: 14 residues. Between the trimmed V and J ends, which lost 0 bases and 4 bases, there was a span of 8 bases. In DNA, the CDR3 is TGTGCCAGCAGCTTAGAAACTCTCCCAGATACGCAGTATTTT. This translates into CASSLETLPDTQYF.

CDR3 in DNA: TGTGCCAGCAGCGGACTACCGGAATCCTACAATGAGCAGTTCTTC. It yields the protein CASSGLPESYNEQFF. The chain links TRBV7-9 to TRBJ2-1; perhaps TRBD2 as D (6 bases). The CDR3 consists of 15 residues. CDR1 is SEHNR, CDR2 FQNEAQ, per germline (reference sequence). The V end lost 5 bases, the J end lost 1 base, and 12 bases lay between the germline ends.

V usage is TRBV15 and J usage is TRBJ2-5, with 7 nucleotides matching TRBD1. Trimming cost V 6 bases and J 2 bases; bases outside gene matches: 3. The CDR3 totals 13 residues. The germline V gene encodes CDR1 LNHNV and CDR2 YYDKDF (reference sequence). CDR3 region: CATSGTAQETQYF. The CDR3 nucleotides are TGTGCCACCAGTGGGACAGCTCAAGAGACCCAGTACTTC. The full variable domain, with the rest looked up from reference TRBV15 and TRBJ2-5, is DAMVIQNPRYQVTQFGKPVTLSCSQTLNHNVMYWYQQKSSQAPKLLFHYYDKDFNNEADTPDNFQSRRPNTSFCFLDIRSPGLGDTAMYLCATSGTAQETQYFGPGTRLLVL.

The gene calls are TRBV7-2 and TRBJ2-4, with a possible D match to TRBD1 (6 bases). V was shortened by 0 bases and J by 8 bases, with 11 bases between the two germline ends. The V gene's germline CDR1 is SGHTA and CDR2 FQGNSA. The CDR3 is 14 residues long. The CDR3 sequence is CASSLARGIDIQYF. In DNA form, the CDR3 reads TGTGCCAGCAGCTTAGCGAGGGGGATCGACATTCAGTACTTC.

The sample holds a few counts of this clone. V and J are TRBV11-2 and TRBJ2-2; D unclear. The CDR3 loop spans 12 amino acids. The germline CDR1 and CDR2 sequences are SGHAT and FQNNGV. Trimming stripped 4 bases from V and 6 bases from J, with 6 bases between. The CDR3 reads CASSSLSGELFF. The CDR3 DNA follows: TGTGCCAGCAGCTCTTTATCCGGGGAGCTGTTTTTT.